These 21 T cell receptor beta chains share one sample of origin, sequenced in a study of T-cell memory formation after mild COVID-19. MiXCR was run by TCRdb on the 5' RACE reads, yielding one entry per CDR3 protein. The top ten hold about 26% of the sample, which has around 90,000 distinct CDR3 sequences, around an eighth seen once. The source material was PBMCs or a T cell subset sorted from them (not recorded which). Receptors were obtained from an adult woman who had mild COVID-19 (a few samples of this study predate the infection). Cell type and time point are not known.

This clonotype was seen a handful of times. The genes are TRBV24-1 and TRBJ2-1; D remains ambiguous. CDR1 is KGHDR, CDR2 SFDVKD, per germline. The V gene lost 1 base and the J gene lost 8 bases, with 2 bases spanning the gap. This CDR3 region has 11 residues. The CDR3 loop is CATSDFYEQFF. DNA for the CDR3: TGTGCCACCAGTGATTTCTATGAGCAGTTCTTC.

This clonotype was observed a handful of times. This sequence joins TRBV7-6 and TRBJ2-5, with 7 bases lining up with TRBD1. Germline V gene lookup returns CDR1 SGHVS and CDR2 FNYEAQ. Losses at the gene ends were 5 bases for V and 7 bases for J; bases not matched to a gene: 13. There are 15 residues in the CDR3. The CDR3 is CASSSSWDSYGTQYF. In nucleotides, the CDR3 is TGTGCCAGCAGCAGCAGCTGGGACAGTTACGGGACCCAGTACTTC.

The chain recombines TRBV27 with TRBJ1-5, with TRBD1 as a possible D gene (6 bases). Trimming cost V 11 bases and J 3 bases, with 17 bases left between them. Germline lookup yields CDR1 MNHEY and CDR2 SMNVEV (reference sequence). This CDR3 is built from 14 residues. In DNA form, the CDR3 reads TGTGCCTCACGACCCGGACAGATCAATCAGCCCCAGCATTTT. It is translated as CASRPGQINQPQHF.

This clonotype was seen a few times. The J gene is TRBJ2-1, the V gene TRBV12-3 or TRBV12-4, with 8 nucleotides matching TRBD2. After removal of 7 bases from V and 7 bases from J, the junction contained 12 bases not matched to a gene. This CDR3 has 15 residues. The CDR3 DNA sequence: TGTGCCAGCAACTCCCCGGGAGGGGACCCTAATGAGCAGTTCTTC. Encoded protein: CASNSPGGDPNEQFF.

The chain has TRBV11-2 and TRBJ2-5; 13 nucleotides match TRBD2. The CDR3 is 16 residues long. The germline V gene encodes CDR1 SGHAT and CDR2 FQNNGV. V lost 5 bases, J lost 1 base, and 4 bases stayed unmatched. The CDR3 DNA reads as TGTGCCAGCAGCCACGGGACTAGCGGGATCCAAGAGACCCAGTACTTC. It codes for CASSHGTSGIQETQYF.

This clonotype has only a few counts. The V call is TRBV24-1, the J call TRBJ2-7; D may correspond to TRBD1 or TRBD2 (6 bases each). Trimming shortened V by 6 bases and J by 6 bases, and 11 bases separated the two germline ends. CDR1 and CDR2 from the germline V gene are KGHDR and SFDVKD. The CDR3 runs 12 residues. The DNA for the CDR3 is TGTGCCACCAGTACACAGGGAGGCGAGCAGTACTTC. Translating it yields CATSTQGGEQYF.

This clonotype has more than one count but fewer than ten. V usage is TRBV5-4 and J usage is TRBJ2-3; 7 nucleotides match TRBD2. Trimming cost V 2 bases and J 6 bases; bases outside gene matches: 9. There are 15 residues in the CDR3. Germline CDR1 SGHNT, CDR2 YYREEE (reference sequence). The CDR3 nucleotides read TGTGCCAGCAGCTTTCGAGCGGGAAGTTCGGATACGCAGTATTTT. Translation gives CASSFRAGSSDTQYF.

This chain links TRBV4-1 with TRBJ1-5; a weak D match, TRBD1 (5 bases). Germline V gives CDR1 MGHRA, CDR2 YSYEKL. Trimming cost V 4 bases and J 6 bases, with 16 bases left between them. The CDR3 runs 15 residues. The CDR3 reads CASSPWDEQGQPQHF. The CDR3 region has the DNA TGCGCCAGCAGCCCCTGGGACGAGCAAGGTCAGCCCCAGCATTTT.

This clonotype was picked up a small number of times. The V gene is TRBV7-9, the J gene TRBJ2-5; the D gene is possibly TRBD2 (5 bases). V dropped 5 bases and J dropped 4 bases, with 23 bases sitting between them. The CDR3 extends over 17 amino acids. Germline loops: CDR1 SEHNR, CDR2 FQNEAQ (reference sequence). CDR3 DNA sequence: TGTGCCAGCAGCAGCAGAATCACTAGAGGTCCGCCAGAGACCCAGTACTTC. Protein product: CASSSRITRGPPETQYF.

The rearrangement uses TRBV27 and TRBJ1-1; D is unresolved. V was shortened by 6 bases and J by 4 bases, with 12 bases between the two germline ends. The CDR3 length is 13 residues. Germline assignment: CDR1 MNHEY and CDR2 SMNVEV (reference sequence). CDR3 nucleotides: TGTGCCAGCAGGGTCAGAATGGGCACTGAAGCTTTCTTT. Protein product: CASRVRMGTEAFF.

The chain links TRBV5-4 to TRBJ2-3, with D possibly matching TRBD2 (5 bases). The V and J ends lost 3 bases and 4 bases respectively, with 15 bases between them. This CDR3 has 15 residues. The germline V gene has CDR1 SGHNT and CDR2 YYREEE (reference sequence). CDR3 bases: TGTGCCAGCAGCTCCGAGGGCCCTGGGGCAGATACGCAGTATTTT. Translated, it gives CASSSEGPGADTQYF.

A few counts support this clonotype. The rearrangement uses TRBV5-1 and TRBJ2-3; 7 nucleotides line up with TRBD2. The V gene's germline CDR1 is SGHRS and CDR2 YFSETQ. The junction had 9 bases not matched to a gene; V was cut back by 4 bases and J by 1 base. The CDR3 contains 16 residues. CDR3 region: CASSLLGAGGTDTQYF. CDR3 coding DNA: TGCGCCAGCAGCCTATTAGGGGCGGGAGGCACAGATACGCAGTATTTT.

The chain combines TRBV6-2 or TRBV6-3 with TRBJ2-5, with D uncertain. Germline assignment: CDR1 MNHEY and CDR2 SVGEGT. The CDR3 is 16 residues long. The ends were cut back, 2 bases at V and 0 bases at J, with 13 bases in the middle. As DNA, the CDR3 is TGTGCCAGCAGTTACCGGCAGTCCATTTACCAAGAGACCCAGTACTTC. This encodes CASSYRQSIYQETQYF.

On this clonotype itself: One end of the junction does not line up with germline, which may come from a read error. V and J are TRBV5-6 and TRBJ2-7; no reliable D call. CDR1 and CDR2 from the germline V gene are SGHDT and YYEEEE. The CDR3 totals 13 residues. The chain's CDR3 is CASSFRTNYEKYF. The CDR3 DNA sequence: TGTGCCAGCAGCTTCAGGACCAACTACGAGAAGTACTTC.

The table lists this clonotype with a few counts. The genes are TRBV12-3 or TRBV12-4 and TRBJ2-5, with D perhaps being TRBD1 or TRBD2 (5 bases each). The CDR3 contains 14 residues. Trimming pared 5 bases from V and 5 bases from J, leaving 15 bases between. The CDR3 DNA reads TGTGCCAGCAGTGCCGGGGCCCCACCGGAGACCCAGTACTTC. Translating gives CASSAGAPPETQYF.

The rearrangement uses TRBV12-3 or TRBV12-4 and TRBJ2-2; D remains ambiguous. CDR3 length: 14 residues. V gave up 3 bases and J gave up 3 bases, with 8 bases separating them. The CDR3 DNA follows: TGTGCCAGCAGTTTGCCCCCATACACCGGGGAGCTGTTTTTT. Amino acids: CASSLPPYTGELFF.

A note on this clonotype: This may arise from a read error, as a much more abundant clone is one base away. The rearrangement uses TRBV7-9 and TRBJ2-1; 8 bases map to TRBD2. Germline-derived CDR1 and CDR2 are SEHNR and FQNEAQ (reference sequence). There are 17 residues in the CDR3. Trimming removed 5 bases from V and 3 bases from J; junction bases left unmatched: 12. CDR3 protein: CASSPGEAGVSYNEQFF. In nucleotides, the CDR3 is TGTGCCAGCAGCCCCGGTGAAGCGGGAGTAAGCTACAATGAGCAGTTCTTC.

This clonotype has just a few counts. The chain carries TRBV7-9 and TRBJ2-3, with D unresolved. The CDR3 runs 14 residues. V was clipped by 1 base and J by 3 bases, with 8 bases between them. Germline V gene data show CDR1 as SEHNR and CDR2 as FQNEAQ (reference sequence). The CDR3 DNA reads TGTGCCAGCAGCTTAGAGAAGTTTACAGATACGCAGTATTTT. This translates into CASSLEKFTDTQYF.

This clonotype was detected a few times. This rearrangement joins TRBV11-2 to TRBJ2-7; 8 nucleotides line up with TRBD2. Germline lookup yields CDR1 SGHAT and CDR2 FQNNGV. CDR3 size: 14 residues. Trimming cost V 5 bases and J 3 bases; bases outside gene matches: 6. In DNA, the CDR3 is TGTGCCAGCAGCCACCTAGCGGGTCGCTACGAGCAGTACTTC. The encoded protein is CASSHLAGRYEQYF.

CDR3 region: CSVDPVGTYNEQFF. CDR3 in DNA: TGCAGCGTTGACCCCGTGGGCACGTACAATGAGCAGTTCTTC. The genes are TRBV29-1 and TRBJ2-1; D is undetermined. Looked up from germline, CDR1 is SQVTM and CDR2 is ANQGSEA. Trimming removed 3 bases from V and 4 bases from J, with 13 bases in between. The CDR3 covers 14 residues.

The CDR3 loop is CASTSGGGELFF. CDR3 sequence (DNA): TGTGCCAGCACCTCCGGCGGCGGGGAGCTGTTTTTT. V usage is TRBV27 and J usage is TRBJ2-2; D is ambiguous. Between the trimmed V and J ends, which lost 7 bases and 7 bases, there was a span of 10 bases. The CDR3 is 12 amino acids. Per germline, CDR1 MNHEY and CDR2 SMNVEV (reference sequence).